The 3 T cell receptor beta chains reported below all come from one sample, sequenced in a study of Ad26.COV2.S vaccination and SARS-CoV-2 variants. Only in-frame clones appear in the TCRdb table, and some are missing; sequencing was by immunoSEQ multiplex PCR. The data contain hundreds of thousands of clones, over 75% of them singletons. Specified treatment: approximately 18 received Ad26.COV2.S at low or high dose, single or two shots; about 5 received placebo; per-sample allocation not given. Collection of samples fell on day 63 after the first vaccine or placebo injection. The source material was peripheral blood, sampled in a trial of Ad26.COV2.S vaccine versus placebo. All receptors derive from a person aged 18-60 years who received the Ad26.COV2.S COVID-19 vaccine or a placebo.

The rearrangement joins TRBV2 to TRBJ2-5, with D perhaps TRBD1 or TRBD2 (7 bases each). The CDR3 covers 14 residues. V was pared by 6 bases and J by 5 bases, with 16 bases between. CDR1 is SNHLY and CDR2 is FYNNEI in the germline V gene. CDR3 sequence: CASSLQGGRETQYF. In DNA, the CDR3 is TGTGCCAGCAGCCTTCAGGGGGGGAGGGAGACCCAGTACTTC.

This clone has a single count. This sample includes further DNA sequences coding for the same CDR3. This chain joins TRBV30 and TRBJ1-5; D not resolved. Germline CDR1 reads GTSNPN; CDR2 reads SVGIG (reference sequence). The CDR3 length is 12 residues. V lost 5 bases, J lost 0 bases, and 5 bases lay in between. The CDR3 nucleotides are TGTGCCTGGTCCGATAGCAATCAGCCCCAGCATTTT. It specifies CAWSDSNQPQHF.

V usage is TRBV9 and J usage is TRBJ2-1; no clear D. The V and J ends lost 4 bases and 7 bases respectively, with 6 bases between them. Germline values: CDR1 SGDLS, CDR2 YYNGEE. This CDR3 contains 11 residues. The CDR3 sequence: CASSMRNEQFF. The CDR3 nucleotides are TGTGCCAGCAGCATGCGGAATGAGCAGTTCTTC. Supplemented by reference TRBV9 and TRBJ2-1, the full variable domain reads DSGVTQTPKHLITATGQRVTLRCSPRSGDLSVYWYQQSLDQGLQFLIQYYNGEERAKGNILERFSAQQFPDLHSELNLSSLELGDSALYFCASSMRNEQFFGPGTRLTVL.